A single sample is the source of the 22 T cell receptor beta chains below, sequenced in a study of blood T cell dynamics during melanoma immunotherapy. Time point noted: pre-treatment baseline. TCRdb keeps only in-frame clones here, not all; method: immunoSEQ multiplex PCR. The sample has about 8,500 clones; roughly 86% are singletons. The input for sequencing was blood, taken from a patient treated with checkpoint blockade. These receptors all stem from a human donor with melanoma.

The table lists this clone with a few counts. The chain couples TRBV6-4 to TRBJ1-5; D unclear. The germline V gene encodes CDR1 MRHNA and CDR2 SNTAGT. This CDR3 contains 13 residues. The V and J ends lost 4 bases and 1 base respectively, with 5 bases between them. The CDR3 bases are TGTGCCAGCAGTGCGGGGAGCAATCAGCCCCAGCATTTT. Translating it yields CASSAGSNQPQHF.

The rearrangement links TRBV19 to TRBJ2-1; perhaps TRBD2 as D (6 bases). Trimming pared 4 bases from V and 9 bases from J, leaving 7 bases between. The CDR3 is made up of 11 amino acids. Germline V gene lookup returns CDR1 LNHDA and CDR2 SQIVND (reference sequence). This CDR3 is CASSKEGEQFF. CDR3 nucleotides: TGTGCCAGTAGTAAGGAGGGTGAGCAGTTCTTC.

V and J are TRBV18 and TRBJ1-2; unclear D gene. Trimming cost V 0 bases and J 6 bases, with 11 bases left between them. The CDR3 is 14 amino acids. Germline-derived CDR1 and CDR2 are KGHSH and LQKENI. CDR3 DNA: TGTGCCAGCTCACCACCTGCCAGACGGGATGGCTACACCTTC. Its protein product is CASSPPARRDGYTF.

The rearrangement links TRBV2 to TRBJ1-2; 7 bases fit TRBD1. The CDR3 sequence is 16 residues long. Losses at the gene ends were 4 bases for V and 0 bases for J; bases not matched to a gene: 8. CDR1 is SNHLY and CDR2 is FYNNEI in the germline V gene. CDR3 protein: CASSGRDREANYGYTF. CDR3 nucleotide sequence: TGTGCCAGCAGTGGGAGAGACAGGGAAGCTAACTATGGCTACACCTTC.

V and J are TRBV7-2 and TRBJ2-7; a possible D gene is TRBD2 (6 bases). The ends were cut back, 1 base at V and 4 bases at J, with 17 bases in the middle. Germline CDR1 reads SGHTA; CDR2 reads FQGNSA. The CDR3 extends over 16 amino acids. CDR3 residues: CASSLGRVRGSYEQYF. CDR3 DNA: TGTGCCAGCAGCTTAGGGAGGGTGAGGGGTAGTTACGAGCAGTACTTC.

This clone was seen a handful of times. This sequence joins TRBV12-2 and TRBJ1-5; the table calls TRBD1, which could not be checked here. TRBV12-2 is a listed pseudogene. The CDR3 consists of 15 residues. The CDR3 coding sequence is TGTGCAAGTCGCTTCAGGGGGCTTAGCAATCAGCCCCAGCATTTT. Translation gives CASRFRGLSNQPQHF.

The gene calls are TRBV5-4 and TRBJ2-3; D not certain. This CDR3 has 12 amino acids. Germline V gene sequence: CDR1 SGHNT, CDR2 YYREEE (reference sequence). The V and J ends lost 4 bases and 1 base respectively, with 4 bases between them. CDR3 loop: CASSRGTDTQYF. Here the CDR3 DNA reads TGTGCCAGCAGCCGAGGCACAGATACGCAGTATTTT.

This chain uses TRBV28 with TRBJ1-2, with D possibly being TRBD1 (5 bases). Germline CDR1 reads MDHEN; CDR2 reads SYDVKM. CDR3 length: 14 amino acids. With 7 bases removed from V and 4 bases from J, the gap between germline ends came to 16 bases. In DNA, the CDR3 is TGTGCCAGCACCCAACCGGGACGGAGCTATGGCTACACCTTC. It yields the protein CASTQPGRSYGYTF.

The DNA for the CDR3 is TGCAGTGCCCAGGGTCACTATGGCTACACCTTC. Amino acids: CSAQGHYGYTF. The V gene is TRBV20-1, the J gene TRBJ1-2, with D perhaps TRBD1 (5 bases). Germline CDR1 and CDR2: DFQATT and SNEGSKA (reference sequence). This CDR3 is 11 amino acids long. The ends were cut back, 6 bases at V and 3 bases at J, with 8 bases in the middle.

The chain joins TRBV10-3 to TRBJ2-5; D gene uncertain. The CDR3 has 14 residues. V shed 0 bases and J shed 1 base, with 6 bases lying between them. Germline assignment: CDR1 ENHRY and CDR2 SYGVKD. CDR3 amino acids: CAISESTSQETQYF. The CDR3 DNA reads as TGTGCCATCAGTGAGTCGACGTCCCAAGAGACCCAGTACTTC.

The V gene is TRBV7-2, the J gene TRBJ2-3, with TRBD1 as a possible D gene (6 bases). V shed 1 base and J shed 1 base, with 18 bases lying between them. Germline V gene sequence: CDR1 SGHTA, CDR2 FQGNSA. CDR3 size: 18 residues. CDR3 in DNA: TGTGCCAGCAGCTTAGAATCCAGGGGTGGCGGTGGCACAGATACGCAGTATTTT. It is translated as CASSLESRGGGGTDTQYF.

This clone has more than one count but fewer than ten. This chain connects TRBV4-1 to TRBJ1-4; D not certain. CDR3 size: 15 residues. Germline CDR1 is MGHRA and CDR2 is YSYEKL. V was trimmed by 1 base and J by 8 bases, leaving 14 bases between them. The CDR3 nucleotides read TGCGCCAGCAGCCAAGCATGGAGGAGTAAGGAAAAACTGTTTTTT. Amino acid sequence: CASSQAWRSKEKLFF.

The chain uses TRBV7-2 and TRBJ2-5, with D tentatively TRBD2 (5 bases). The CDR3 has 14 amino acids. From germline, CDR1 is SGHTA and CDR2 FQGNSA. V was clipped by 5 bases and J by 1 base, with 11 bases between them. The CDR3 region is CASSPRRGQETQYF. CDR3 sequence (DNA): TGTGCCAGCAGCCCCCGACGGGGCCAAGAGACCCAGTACTTC. Drawing the rest from reference TRBV7-2 and TRBJ2-5, the complete variable domain is GAGVSQSPSNKVTEKGKDVELRCDPISGHTALYWYRQSLGQGLEFLIYFQGNSAPDKSGLPSDRFSAERTGGSVSTLTIQRTQQEDSAVYLCASSPRRGQETQYFGPGTRLLVL.

This clone occurred a few times. This chain joins TRBV30 and TRBJ1-5, with 8 bases that match TRBD1. The junction had 2 bases not matched to a gene; V was cut back by 4 bases and J by 0 bases. From germline, CDR1 is GTSNPN and CDR2 SVGIG (reference sequence). This CDR3 has 14 residues. CDR3 bases: TGTGCCTGGACGGACAGGGATAGCAATCAGCCCCAGCATTTT. It yields the protein CAWTDRDSNQPQHF.

V gene TRBV5-6 combines with J gene TRBJ1-1; D is unresolved. Germline-derived CDR1 and CDR2 are SGHDT and YYEEEE. V lost 4 bases to trimming and J lost 2 bases, with 15 bases between them. The CDR3 has 15 residues. The CDR3 is CASSLPGAGNTEAFF. Here the CDR3 DNA reads TGTGCCAGCAGCCTCCCGGGAGCCGGCAACACTGAAGCTTTCTTT.

The chain has TRBV9 and TRBJ2-1, with D possibly matching TRBD1 (5 bases). The ends were cut back, 0 bases at V and 7 bases at J, with 14 bases in the middle. The CDR3 spans 15 residues. CDR1 and CDR2 (germline): SGDLS, YYNGEE. CDR3 residues: CASSVANQGWNEQFF. The CDR3 DNA is TGTGCCAGCAGCGTAGCTAATCAGGGCTGGAATGAGCAGTTCTTC.

The chain uses TRBV28 and TRBJ1-2; TRBD1 aligns across 10 bases. Germline loops: CDR1 MDHEN, CDR2 SYDVKM. Germline trimming cut 5 bases from V and 3 bases from J; bases unmatched to any gene: 3. The CDR3 has 14 residues. The CDR3 DNA reads as TGTGCCAGCAGTGAGACAGGGGGCGACTATGGCTACACCTTC. It encodes CASSETGGDYGYTF.

J is TRBJ1-1 and V is TRBV2; 9 bases are shared with TRBD1. Trimming at V came to 6 bases and at J to 1 base, leaving 6 bases not matched to a gene. CDR3 size: 15 residues. Germline V gene sequence: CDR1 SNHLY, CDR2 FYNNEI. CDR3 nucleotide sequence: TGTGCCAGCAGGGGACAGGGAATTGAGAACACTGAAGCTTTCTTT. It translates to CASRGQGIENTEAFF.

V is TRBV10-3 and J is TRBJ2-1, with D perhaps TRBD1 (5 bases). The CDR3 has 14 amino acids. CDR1 is ENHRY and CDR2 is SYGVKD in the germline V gene. Deletions cut 9 bases from V and 0 bases from J, with 12 bases between. The CDR3 is CAIMTASSYNEQFF. The CDR3, as DNA: TGTGCCATAATGACAGCGAGCTCCTACAATGAGCAGTTCTTC.

This clone was found once. The genes are TRBV5-5 and TRBJ2-7; TRBD1 aligns across 11 bases. Germline trimming cut 6 bases from V and 5 bases from J; bases unmatched to any gene: 10. CDR3 size: 15 residues. Germline-derived CDR1 and CDR2 are SGHKS and YYEKEE (reference sequence). This CDR3 is CASTQKDRGLDEQYF. The CDR3 DNA is TGTGCCAGCACCCAGAAGGACAGGGGGCTTGACGAGCAGTACTTC.

This clone was seen only a few times. The CDR3 protein is CATQSGGTSDGYTF. CDR3 nucleotide sequence: TGTGCCACCCAATCCGGGGGGACGTCTGATGGCTACACCTTC. The V gene is TRBV10-3, the J gene TRBJ1-2; perhaps TRBD1 as D (5 bases). V was shortened by 10 bases and J by 6 bases, with 21 bases between the two germline ends. CDR1 and CDR2 from the germline V gene are ENHRY and SYGVKD. The CDR3 totals 14 residues.

The V call is TRBV28, the J call TRBJ1-2; no clear D. This CDR3 has 11 residues. V was trimmed by 3 bases and J by 8 bases, leaving 7 bases between them. Germline CDR1 reads MDHEN; CDR2 reads SYDVKM. CDR3 nucleotide sequence: TGTGCCAGCAGTTTCCGAGGGGGCTACACCTTC. This encodes CASSFRGGYTF.